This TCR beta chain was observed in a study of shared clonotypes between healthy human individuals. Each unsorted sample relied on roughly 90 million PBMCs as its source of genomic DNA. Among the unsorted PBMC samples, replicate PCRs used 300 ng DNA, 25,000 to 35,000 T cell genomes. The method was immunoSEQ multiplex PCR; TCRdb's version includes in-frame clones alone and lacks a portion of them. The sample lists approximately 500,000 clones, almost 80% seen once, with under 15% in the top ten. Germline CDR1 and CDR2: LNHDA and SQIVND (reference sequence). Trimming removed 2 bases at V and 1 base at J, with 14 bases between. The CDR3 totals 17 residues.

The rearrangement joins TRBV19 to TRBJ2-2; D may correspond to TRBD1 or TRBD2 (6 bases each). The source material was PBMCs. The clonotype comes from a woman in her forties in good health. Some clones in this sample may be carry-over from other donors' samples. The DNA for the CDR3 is TGTGCCAGTAGTATATCTAGCGTCAGGGGGAACACCGGGGAGCTGTTTTTT. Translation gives CASSISSVRGNTGELFF.